Listed here are 13 T cell receptor beta chains from one sample, sequenced in a study of cytomegalovirus exposure and HLA in healthy donors. Primers included in the PCR were 60 Vbeta and 13 Jbeta primers. Generated by immunoSEQ multiplex PCR, the TCRdb table keeps only in-frame clones and is missing some. In the table there are fewer than 110,000 clones, about 80% of which are singletons. The source material was PBMCs. Source of these receptors: a man aged 40-50 years in good health and CMV-seronegative.

The V gene is TRBV18, the J gene TRBJ1-1; 7 bases fit TRBD1. Germline-derived CDR1 and CDR2 are KGHSH and LQKENI. The CDR3 sequence is 13 residues long. Trimming at V came to 6 bases and at J to 0 bases, leaving 1 base not matched to a gene. CDR3 protein: CASSGTVNTEAFF. As DNA, the CDR3 is TGTGCCAGCTCCGGGACAGTGAACACTGAAGCTTTCTTT.

The rearrangement uses TRBV6-6 and TRBJ1-1; D may be TRBD1 (5 bases). Trimming took 7 bases from V and 3 from J, leaving 21 bases between them. Germline CDR1 and CDR2: MNHNY and SVGAGI (reference sequence). The CDR3 extends over 16 amino acids. CDR3 residues: CASNGLGGELDTEAFF. The CDR3 nucleotides read TGTGCCAGCAACGGATTGGGGGGGGAGTTGGACACTGAAGCTTTCTTT.

This clone occurred once. The chain has TRBV7-2 and TRBJ1-1; D is perhaps TRBD1 (6 bases). This CDR3 is built from 14 residues. The ends were cut back, 4 bases at V and 5 bases at J, with 14 bases in the middle. CDR1 and CDR2 (germline): SGHTA, FQGNSA. The CDR3 loop is CASSYQQGRTEAFF. DNA for the CDR3: TGTGCCAGCAGCTATCAACAGGGTAGGACTGAAGCTTTCTTT.

As concerns this clone: Distinct nucleotide sequences in the sample also encode this CDR3. The chain is built from TRBV30 and TRBJ1-5; the match to TRBD1 covers 7 bases. Germline-derived CDR1 and CDR2 are GTSNPN and SVGIG (reference sequence). J lost 4 bases, V lost 1 base, and 1 base had no gene match. The CDR3 is 13 residues long. In nucleotides, the CDR3 is TGTGCCTGGAGTGGACAGGGAAATCAGCCCCAGCATTTT. It codes for CAWSGQGNQPQHF.

The gene calls are TRBV7-2 and TRBJ2-7; D is perhaps TRBD1 (6 bases). This CDR3 is built from 13 residues. The V gene lost 5 bases and the J gene lost 6 bases, with 14 bases spanning the gap. Germline V gene sequence: CDR1 SGHTA, CDR2 FQGNSA. This chain's CDR3 is CASSPTGSTEQYF. In DNA form, the CDR3 reads TGTGCCAGCAGCCCTACAGGGTCAACCGAGCAGTACTTC.

V and J are TRBV10-1 and TRBJ1-2; tentatively, D is TRBD1 (5 bases). V was pared by 6 bases and J by 0 bases, with 8 bases between. CDR1 and CDR2 from the germline V gene are WNHNN and SYGVQD (reference sequence). The CDR3 contains 13 residues. The CDR3 DNA reads as TGCGCCAGCAGCAGGGCCCCTAACTATGGCTACACCTTC. Translating it yields CASSRAPNYGYTF.

The table lists this clone with a few counts. The genes are TRBV18 and TRBJ1-2; D may be TRBD1 (6 bases). This CDR3 has 17 amino acids. The germline gives CDR1 KGHSH, CDR2 LQKENI. V lost 3 bases and J 4 bases, leaving 21 bases between the germline ends. CDR3 in amino acids: CASSPMQGGGVGYGYTF. The CDR3 bases are TGTGCCAGCTCACCCATGCAAGGGGGGGGAGTCGGCTATGGCTACACCTTC.

This chain connects TRBV30 to TRBJ2-7, with 9 bases aligning to TRBD1. This CDR3 has 14 amino acids. Germline V gives CDR1 GTSNPN, CDR2 SVGIG (reference sequence). V gave up 0 bases and J gave up 1 base; unmatched junction bases: 1. This CDR3 reads CAWSVGTGSYEQYF. DNA for the CDR3: TGTGCCTGGAGTGTGGGGACAGGGTCCTACGAGCAGTACTTC.

With respect to this clone: The junction does not match germline at one end; this may be a read error. The gene calls are TRBV6-6 and TRBJ2-5; possibly TRBD2 for D (6 bases). The germline gives CDR1 MNHNY, CDR2 SVGAGI (reference sequence). This CDR3 has 13 amino acids. DNA of the CDR3: TGTGCCAGCAATTTAGCGGATAAAGATACCCAGTACTTC. It yields the protein CASNLADKDTQYF.

The chain combines TRBV5-1 with TRBJ2-6; D ambiguous. Trimming stripped 1 base from V and 1 base from J, with 9 bases between. The germline gives CDR1 SGHRS, CDR2 YFSETQ. This CDR3 comprises 16 residues. CDR3 DNA sequence: TGCGCCAGCAGCTTGCGTGCGGATTCTGGGGCCAACGTCCTGACTTTC. Translation: CASSLRADSGANVLTF.

The rearrangement joins TRBV15 to TRBJ2-7; TRBD1 matches 7 bases. Germline values: CDR1 LNHNV, CDR2 YYDKDF (reference sequence). The CDR3 covers 18 residues. The V gene end was trimmed by 0 bases and the J gene end by 1 base; junction bases not matched to a gene: 12. The CDR3 protein is CATSRDLITGAPSYEQYF. The CDR3 DNA reads TGTGCCACCAGCAGAGATCTGATTACAGGGGCCCCTTCCTACGAGCAGTACTTC.

A few counts support this clone. CDR3: CASSFWGRSNQPQHF. The DNA for the CDR3 is TGTGCCAGCAGTTTTTGGGGGAGGAGCAATCAGCCCCAGCATTTT. V gene TRBV27 combines with J gene TRBJ1-5, with D perhaps TRBD1 (5 bases). Trimming removed 3 bases from V and 1 base from J, with 10 bases in between. Looked up from germline, CDR1 is MNHEY and CDR2 is SMNVEV (reference sequence). The CDR3 sequence is 15 residues long.

The V and J genes are TRBV7-2 and TRBJ2-7, with D uncertain. Germline CDR1 SGHTA, CDR2 FQGNSA. Between the trimmed V and J ends, which lost 2 bases and 5 bases, there was a span of 10 bases. This CDR3 contains 13 residues. The CDR3 here is CASSLLRFDEQYV. DNA of the CDR3: TGTGCCAGCAGCTTACTGCGGTTCGACGAGCAGTACGTC.